This TCR beta chain is drawn from a study of T cell responses to AZD1222 COVID-19 vaccine. The protocol was immunoSEQ multiplex PCR, while the TCRdb copy is restricted to in-frame clones and leaves out a portion. The table records about 130,000 clones, roughly 90% of them present only once. The CDR3 has 14 residues. The germline CDR1 and CDR2 sequences are MNHEY and SMNVEV (reference sequence). V lost 6 bases and J 2 bases, leaving 11 bases between the germline ends. The material was peripheral blood, obtained on day 0 of AZD1222 vaccination. The rearrangement joins TRBV27 to TRBJ1-5; possible D gene TRBD1, 6 bases. The source of this sequence is an adult in good health. The CDR3 region has the DNA TGTGCCAGCAGATACAGGGACGGCAATCAGCCCCAGCATTTT. This encodes CASRYRDGNQPQHF.